Below are 3 T cell receptor beta chains sequenced from a single sample in a study of OX40 agonist ivuxolimab in advanced cancers. The data were produced by immunoSEQ multiplex PCR, yet TCRdb's version contains in-frame clones alone and is incomplete. The sample holds more than 85,000 clones, around nine tenths seen once. The sample in question was CD4+ or CD8+ T cells sorted from blood, obtained in a trial of the OX40 agonist ivuxolimab. The receptors were gathered from an adult with an advanced solid tumor such as melanoma, head and neck, liver or kidney cancer.

This chain links TRBV9 with TRBJ2-3, with 7 bases matching TRBD2. The CDR3 contains 17 residues. The junction had 9 bases not matched to a gene; V was cut back by 0 bases and J by 2 bases. The germline V gene has CDR1 SGDLS and CDR2 YYNGEE. In nucleotides, the CDR3 is TGTGCCAGCAGCGTAGCCGCGGGGGATATCCTCACAGATACGCAGTATTTT. This sequence encodes CASSVAAGDILTDTQYF.

V is TRBV11-2 and J is TRBJ2-5; D perhaps matches TRBD2 (6 bases). Germline V CDR1 and CDR2: SGHAT, FQNNGV. The V end lost 6 bases, the J end lost 6 bases, and 26 bases lay between the germline ends. This CDR3 comprises 17 residues. CDR3 in amino acids: CASSRGRGTSAGKTQYF. CDR3 nucleotides: TGTGCCAGCAGTCGGGGCCGGGGGACCTCGGCCGGAAAGACCCAGTACTTC.

V gene TRBV12-2 combines with J gene TRBJ1-2; the table gives TRBD1 as D, unverified against the DNA. TRBV12-2 is a known pseudogene. The CDR3 has 17 amino acids. The CDR3: CASRLNPLDRENYGYTF. For the CDR3, the DNA is TGTGCAAGTCGCCTCAACCCCCTCGACAGGGAGAACTATGGCTACACCTTC.